This section outlines one T cell receptor beta chain sequence together with its context. Enrolled ophthalmopathy patients presented with a Clinical Activity Score of at least 3, a NOSPECS grade of at least 4, and disease duration under 3 months. Any patient presenting with uncontrolled infection, other autoimmune disease, pregnancy or lactation was left out. RNA transcripts provided the source from which TCR beta CDR3 regions were amplified. A first-round RT-PCR of the TCR CDR3 used the HTBI primer set. Via MiXCR, TCRdb re-called the multiplex PCR reads, giving one row per CDR3 protein. The sample has more than 450,000 distinct CDR3 sequences, about 20% seen once. The entry originates in a study of T cells in Graves' hyperthyroidism and ophthalmopathy. The sample comprised blood. The TCR was taken from a man aged 40-49 years with Graves' ophthalmopathy.

DNA for the CDR3: TGTGCCAGCAGCTTGGTTCCACCGACAGGGAAGGACACCGGGGAGCTGTTTTTT. This sequence encodes CASSLVPPTGKDTGELFF. This rearrangement joins TRBV13 to TRBJ2-2; 7 bases match TRBD1. The ends lost 3 bases at V and 3 bases at J; junction bases unmatched: 13. In germline, CDR1 is PRHDT, CDR2 FYEKMQ (reference sequence). This CDR3 comprises 18 residues. Complete variable domain (other parts from reference TRBV13 and TRBJ2-2): AAGVIQSPRHLIKEKRETATLKCYPIPRHDTVYWYQQGPGQDPQFLISFYEKMQSDKGSIPDRFSAQQFSDYHSELNMSSLELGDSALYFCASSLVPPTGKDTGELFFGEGSRLTVL.